The 2 T cell receptor beta chains in this list originate from one sample, sequenced in a study of blood T cell repertoires in COVID-19. Sequenced by immunoSEQ multiplex PCR; TCRdb stores in-frame clones only, minus some. The data show about 210,000 clones, with more than 75% seen just once and roughly 12% held by the top ten. Sequencing was carried out using peripheral blood. The receptors originated from a woman aged 40 to 55 with acute or convalescent COVID-19.

The chain couples TRBV24-1 to TRBJ1-6, with TRBD1 matching 10 bases. The CDR3 runs to 16 residues. Looked up from germline, CDR1 is KGHDR and CDR2 is SFDVKD. J gave up 9 bases and V 2 bases, and 6 bases lay outside the gene matches. The CDR3 DNA reads TGTGCCACCAGTGATTCTAGACAGGGGGCGAGTTCACCCCTCCACTTT. Protein product: CATSDSRQGASSPLHF.

CDR3 amino acids: CASRSSGSPYNEQFF. The CDR3, as DNA: TGTGCCAGCAGGTCTAGCGGGAGCCCCTACAATGAGCAGTTCTTC. The chain couples TRBV7-9 to TRBJ2-1; 10 bases map to TRBD2. V was clipped by 6 bases and J by 2 bases; unmatched bases: 4. This CDR3 has 15 residues. Per the germline V gene, CDR1 is SEHNR and CDR2 is FQNEAQ (reference sequence).